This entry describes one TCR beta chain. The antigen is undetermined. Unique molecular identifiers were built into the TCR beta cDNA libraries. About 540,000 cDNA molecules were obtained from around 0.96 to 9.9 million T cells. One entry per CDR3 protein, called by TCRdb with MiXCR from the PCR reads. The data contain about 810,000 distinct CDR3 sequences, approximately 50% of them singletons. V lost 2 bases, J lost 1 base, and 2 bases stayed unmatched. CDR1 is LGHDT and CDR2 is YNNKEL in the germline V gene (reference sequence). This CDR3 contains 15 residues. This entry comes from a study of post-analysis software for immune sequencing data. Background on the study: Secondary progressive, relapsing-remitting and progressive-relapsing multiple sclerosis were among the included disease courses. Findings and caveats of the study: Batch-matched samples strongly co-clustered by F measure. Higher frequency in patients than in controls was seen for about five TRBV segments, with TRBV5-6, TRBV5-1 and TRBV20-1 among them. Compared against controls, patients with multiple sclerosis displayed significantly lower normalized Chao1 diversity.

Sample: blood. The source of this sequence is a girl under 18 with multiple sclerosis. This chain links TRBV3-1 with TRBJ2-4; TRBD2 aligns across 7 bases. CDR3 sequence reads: CASSQTGGAKNIQYF. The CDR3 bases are TGTGCCAGCAGCCAAACCGGGGGGGCCAAAAACATTCAGTACTTC.